A single sample is the source of the 2 T cell receptor beta chains below, sequenced in a study of blood T cell repertoires in COVID-19 (TCRdb year 2020). Library generation was performed with the immunoSEQ multiplex PCR assay. TCRdb mirrors the immuneACCESS table, restricted to in-frame sequences. Some clones are absent from its copies; in checked studies, under half trace to an unresolved V gene, and the reason for the others is unknown. The sample profile shows approximately 40,000 clones; around nine tenths of them were found once. The ten largest clones represent around 2.4% of the sample. Sequencing input: peripheral blood. The origin of the receptors is a human donor in a cohort sampled during active COVID-19.

This chain joins TRBV10-1 and TRBJ2-7; 9 bases map to TRBD2. This CDR3 contains 15 residues. From germline, CDR1 is WNHNN and CDR2 SYGVQD (reference sequence). Trimming cost V 0 bases and J 3 bases; bases outside gene matches: 3. The CDR3 nucleotides read TGCGCCAGCAGTGAGTCGGTAGCGGGAGACTACGAGCAGTACTTC. It specifies CASSESVAGDYEQYF.

This rearrangement joins TRBV7-8 to TRBJ2-7; tentatively, D is TRBD1 (6 bases). Trimming took off 5 bases at V and 3 bases at J, with 23 bases between the two ends. The CDR3 loop spans 17 amino acids. Germline V gives CDR1 SGHVS, CDR2 FQNEAQ. The CDR3 DNA sequence: TGTGCCAGCAGCAAACCCCGGACCAGGGGTCGGGGCTACGAGCAGTACTTC. This sequence encodes CASSKPRTRGRGYEQYF.